The 4 T cell receptor beta chains presented below share a single source sample, sequenced in a study of T cell changes during pregnancy in multiple sclerosis. TCRdb's table, derived via immunoSEQ multiplex PCR, lists solely in-frame clones and lacks some. The sample lists tens of thousands of clones, 65% to 90% occurring once. The starting material was CD4+ T cells from peripheral blood mononuclear cells, obtained in the first trimester of pregnancy. Receptors were obtained from a female donor in good health, enrolled as a control in a pregnancy study.

This chain links TRBV7-3 with TRBJ2-1; TRBD2 matches 10 bases. The V gene end was trimmed by 6 bases and the J gene end by 8 bases; junction bases not matched to a gene: 10. The CDR3 consists of 15 residues. Germline-derived CDR1 and CDR2 are SGHTA and FQGTGA. This CDR3 reads CASRVSGGASDEQFF. The CDR3 DNA sequence: TGTGCCAGCAGGGTAAGCGGGGGGGCATCGGATGAGCAGTTCTTC.

The gene calls are TRBV28 and TRBJ2-4; D might be TRBD2 (7 bases). This CDR3 contains 18 residues. Germline assignment: CDR1 MDHEN and CDR2 SYDVKM. V dropped 5 bases and J dropped 5 bases, with 25 bases sitting between them. CDR3 bases: TGTGCCAGCAGTCCAGCGTCGGCGGGGGCTCTCCCTCAAAACATTCAGTACTTC. This encodes CASSPASAGALPQNIQYF.

CDR3: CASSLQIEQFF. The CDR3, as DNA: TGTGCCAGCAGCCTCCAGATAGAGCAGTTCTTC. The chain combines TRBV5-6 with TRBJ2-1, with D hard to call. Between the trimmed V and J ends, which lost 4 bases and 10 bases, there was a span of 9 bases. The CDR3 is 11 residues long. Looked up from germline, CDR1 is SGHDT and CDR2 is YYEEEE.

This clone was recorded once. The gene calls are TRBV6-6 and TRBJ1-1; no firm D call. Germline CDR1 and CDR2: MNHNY and SVGAGI (reference sequence). V dropped 1 base and J dropped 0 bases, with 6 bases sitting between them. The CDR3 sequence is 14 residues long. CDR3 amino acids: CASSYLQLNTEAFF. DNA of the CDR3: TGTGCCAGCAGTTACTTACAACTGAACACTGAAGCTTTCTTT.